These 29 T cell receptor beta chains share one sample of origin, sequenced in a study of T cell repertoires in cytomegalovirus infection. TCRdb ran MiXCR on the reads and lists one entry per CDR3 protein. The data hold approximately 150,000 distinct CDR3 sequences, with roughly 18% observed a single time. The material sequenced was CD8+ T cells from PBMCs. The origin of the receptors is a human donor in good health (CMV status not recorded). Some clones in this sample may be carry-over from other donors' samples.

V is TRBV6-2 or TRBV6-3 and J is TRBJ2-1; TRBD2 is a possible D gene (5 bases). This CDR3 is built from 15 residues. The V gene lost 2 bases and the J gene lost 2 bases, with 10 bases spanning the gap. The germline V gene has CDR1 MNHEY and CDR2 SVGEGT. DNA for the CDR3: TGTGCCAGCAGTTACCGGGAACCCACCTACAATGAGCAGTTCTTC. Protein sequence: CASSYREPTYNEQFF.

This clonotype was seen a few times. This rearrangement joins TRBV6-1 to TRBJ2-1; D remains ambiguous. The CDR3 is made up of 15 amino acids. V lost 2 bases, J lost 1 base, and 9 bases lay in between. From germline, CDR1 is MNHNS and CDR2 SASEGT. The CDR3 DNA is TGTGCCAGCAGTGAATCACAGCCGTCCTACAATGAGCAGTTCTTC. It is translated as CASSESQPSYNEQFF.

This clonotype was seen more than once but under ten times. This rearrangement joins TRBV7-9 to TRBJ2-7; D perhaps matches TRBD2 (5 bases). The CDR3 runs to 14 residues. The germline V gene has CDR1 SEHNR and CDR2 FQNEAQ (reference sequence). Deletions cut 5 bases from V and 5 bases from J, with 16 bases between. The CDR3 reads CASSTQDFLDEQYF. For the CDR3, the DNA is TGTGCCAGCAGCACCCAGGACTTTTTAGACGAGCAGTACTTC.

The CDR3 bases are TGCAGCGTTGATCGTGACACCGGGGAGCTGTTTTTT. The encoded protein is CSVDRDTGELFF. The chain couples TRBV29-1 to TRBJ2-2; D gene ambiguous. Trimming removed 3 bases from V and 3 bases from J, with 5 bases in between. CDR3 size: 12 residues. Germline V gene data show CDR1 as SQVTM and CDR2 as ANQGSEA.

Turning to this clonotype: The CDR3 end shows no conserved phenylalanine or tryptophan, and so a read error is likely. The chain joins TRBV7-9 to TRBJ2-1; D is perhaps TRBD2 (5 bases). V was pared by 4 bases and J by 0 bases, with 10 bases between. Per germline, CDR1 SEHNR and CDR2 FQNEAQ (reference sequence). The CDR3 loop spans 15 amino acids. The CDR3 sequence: CASSSERSSYNEQFS. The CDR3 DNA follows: TGTGCCAGCAGCTCAGAGCGGAGCTCCTACAATGAGCAGTTCTCC.

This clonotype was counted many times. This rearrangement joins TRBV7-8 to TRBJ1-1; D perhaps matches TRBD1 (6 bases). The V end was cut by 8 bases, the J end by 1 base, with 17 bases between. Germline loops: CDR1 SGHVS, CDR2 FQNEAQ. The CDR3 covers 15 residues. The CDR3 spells CASFSGQGWNTEAFF. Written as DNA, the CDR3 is TGTGCCAGCTTCTCGGGCCAGGGGTGGAACACTGAAGCTTTCTTT. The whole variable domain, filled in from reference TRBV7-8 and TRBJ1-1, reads GAGVSQSPRYKVAKRGQDVALRCDPISGHVSLFWYQQALGQGPEFLTYFQNEAQLDKSGLPSDRFFAERPEGSVSTLKIQRTQQEDSAVYLCASFSGQGWNTEAFFGQGTRLTVV.

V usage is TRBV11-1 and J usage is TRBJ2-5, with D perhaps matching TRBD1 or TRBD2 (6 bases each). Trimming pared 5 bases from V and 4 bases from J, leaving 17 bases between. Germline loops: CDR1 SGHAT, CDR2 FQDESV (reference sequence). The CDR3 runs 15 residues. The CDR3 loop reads CASSHLLEGVETQYF. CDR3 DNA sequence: TGTGCCAGCAGCCACCTATTGGAGGGGGTAGAGACCCAGTACTTC.

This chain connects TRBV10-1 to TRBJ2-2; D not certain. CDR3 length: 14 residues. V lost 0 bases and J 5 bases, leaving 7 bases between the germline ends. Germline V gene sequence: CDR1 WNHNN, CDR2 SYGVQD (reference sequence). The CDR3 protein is CASSESGRTGELFF. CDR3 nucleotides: TGCGCCAGCAGTGAGTCGGGAAGGACCGGGGAGCTGTTTTTT.

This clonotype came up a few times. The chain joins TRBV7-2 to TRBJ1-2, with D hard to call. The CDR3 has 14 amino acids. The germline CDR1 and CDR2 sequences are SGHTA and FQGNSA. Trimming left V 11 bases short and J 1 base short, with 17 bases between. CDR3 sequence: CAVDIARDNYGYTF. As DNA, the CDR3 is TGTGCCGTAGACATTGCCCGAGATAACTATGGCTACACCTTC.

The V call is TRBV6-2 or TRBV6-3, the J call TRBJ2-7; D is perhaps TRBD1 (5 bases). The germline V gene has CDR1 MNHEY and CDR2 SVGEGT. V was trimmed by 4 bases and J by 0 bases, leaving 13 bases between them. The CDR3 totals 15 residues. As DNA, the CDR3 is TGTGCCAGCAGTTTTACAGGTTATAGCTCCTACGAGCAGTACTTC. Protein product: CASSFTGYSSYEQYF.

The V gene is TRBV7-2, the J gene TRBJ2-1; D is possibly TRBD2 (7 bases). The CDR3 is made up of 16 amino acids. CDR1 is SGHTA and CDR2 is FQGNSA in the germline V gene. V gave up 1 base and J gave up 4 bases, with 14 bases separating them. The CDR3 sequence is CASSLGGGGPYNEQFF. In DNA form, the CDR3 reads TGTGCCAGCAGCTTAGGAGGGGGGGGGCCATACAATGAGCAGTTCTTC.

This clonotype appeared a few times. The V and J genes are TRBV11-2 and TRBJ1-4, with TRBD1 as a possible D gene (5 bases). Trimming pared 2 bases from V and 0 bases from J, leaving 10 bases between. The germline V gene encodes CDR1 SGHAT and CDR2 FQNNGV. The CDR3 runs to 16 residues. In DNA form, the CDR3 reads TGTGCCAGCAGCTTATGGGGACTCACAACTAATGAAAAACTGTTTTTT. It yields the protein CASSLWGLTTNEKLFF.

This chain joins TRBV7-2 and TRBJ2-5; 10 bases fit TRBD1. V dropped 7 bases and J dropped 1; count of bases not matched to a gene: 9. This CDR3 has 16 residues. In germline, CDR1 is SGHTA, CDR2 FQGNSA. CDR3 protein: CASNSPGQGTQETQYF. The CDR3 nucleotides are TGTGCCAGCAACTCACCGGGACAGGGGACCCAAGAGACCCAGTACTTC.

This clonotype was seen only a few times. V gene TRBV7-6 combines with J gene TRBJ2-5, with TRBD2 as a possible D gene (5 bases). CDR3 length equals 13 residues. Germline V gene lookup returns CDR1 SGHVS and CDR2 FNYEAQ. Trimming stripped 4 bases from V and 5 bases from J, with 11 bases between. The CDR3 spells CASSSPSGETQYF. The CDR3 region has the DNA TGTGCCAGCAGCTCCCCCAGCGGTGAGACCCAGTACTTC.

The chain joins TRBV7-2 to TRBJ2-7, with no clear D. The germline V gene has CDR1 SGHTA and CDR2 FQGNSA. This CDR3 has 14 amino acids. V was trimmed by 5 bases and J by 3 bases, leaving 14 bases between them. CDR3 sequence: CASSPGPVNYEQYF. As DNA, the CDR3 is TGTGCCAGCAGCCCCGGCCCAGTAAACTACGAGCAGTACTTC.

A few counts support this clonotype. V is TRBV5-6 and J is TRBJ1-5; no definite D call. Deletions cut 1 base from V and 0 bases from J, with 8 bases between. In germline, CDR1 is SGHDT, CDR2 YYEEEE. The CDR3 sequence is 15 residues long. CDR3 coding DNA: TGTGCCAGCAGCTTGAAGGGAAATAGCAATCAGCCCCAGCATTTT. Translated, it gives CASSLKGNSNQPQHF.

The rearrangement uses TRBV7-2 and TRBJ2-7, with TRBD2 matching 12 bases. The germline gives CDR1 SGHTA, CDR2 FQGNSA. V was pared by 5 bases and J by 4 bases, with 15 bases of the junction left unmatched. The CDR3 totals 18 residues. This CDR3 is CASSHPLLTSGRLYEQYF. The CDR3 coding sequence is TGTGCCAGCAGCCACCCTCTTCTGACTAGCGGGAGATTATACGAGCAGTACTTC.

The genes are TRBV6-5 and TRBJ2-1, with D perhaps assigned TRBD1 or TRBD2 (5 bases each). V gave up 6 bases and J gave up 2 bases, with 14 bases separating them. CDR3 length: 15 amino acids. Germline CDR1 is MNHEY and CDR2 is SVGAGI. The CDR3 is CASRSGTETYNEQFF. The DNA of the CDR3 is TGTGCCAGCAGATCTGGGACGGAAACCTACAATGAGCAGTTCTTC.

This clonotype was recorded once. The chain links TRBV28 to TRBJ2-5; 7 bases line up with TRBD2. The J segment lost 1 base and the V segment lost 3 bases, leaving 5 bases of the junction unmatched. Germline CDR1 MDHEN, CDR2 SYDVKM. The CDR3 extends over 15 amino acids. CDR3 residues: CASSFFLAAQETQYF. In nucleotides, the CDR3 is TGTGCCAGCAGTTTCTTCCTAGCGGCCCAAGAGACCCAGTACTTC.

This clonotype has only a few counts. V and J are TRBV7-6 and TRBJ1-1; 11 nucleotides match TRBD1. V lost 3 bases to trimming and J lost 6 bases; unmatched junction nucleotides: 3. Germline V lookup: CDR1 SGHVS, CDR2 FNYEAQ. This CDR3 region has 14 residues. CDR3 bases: TGTGCCAGCAGCTTTGGACAGGGGGCGTCTGAAGCTTTCTTT. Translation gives CASSFGQGASEAFF.

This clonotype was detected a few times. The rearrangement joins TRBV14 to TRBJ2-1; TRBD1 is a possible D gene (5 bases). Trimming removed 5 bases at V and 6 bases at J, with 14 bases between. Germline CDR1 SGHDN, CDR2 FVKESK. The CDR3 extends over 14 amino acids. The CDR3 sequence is CASSFLGHTNEQFF. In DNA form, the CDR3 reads TGTGCCAGCAGCTTCTTAGGACATACCAATGAGCAGTTCTTC.

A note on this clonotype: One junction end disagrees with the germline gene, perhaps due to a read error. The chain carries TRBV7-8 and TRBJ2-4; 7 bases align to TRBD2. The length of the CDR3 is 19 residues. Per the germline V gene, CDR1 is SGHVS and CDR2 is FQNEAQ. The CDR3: CASSLEIRGSYLAKNIKYF. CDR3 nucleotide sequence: TGTGCCAGCAGCTTAGAGATACGCGGGAGTTACCTAGCCAAAAACATTAAGTACTTC.

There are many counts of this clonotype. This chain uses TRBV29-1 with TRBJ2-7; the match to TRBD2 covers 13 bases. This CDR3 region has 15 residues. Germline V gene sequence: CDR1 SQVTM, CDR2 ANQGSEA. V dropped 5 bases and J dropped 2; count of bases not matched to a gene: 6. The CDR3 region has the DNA TGCAGCGTTAAACTAGCGGGAGGGACGACCTACGAGCAGTACTTC. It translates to CSVKLAGGTTYEQYF.

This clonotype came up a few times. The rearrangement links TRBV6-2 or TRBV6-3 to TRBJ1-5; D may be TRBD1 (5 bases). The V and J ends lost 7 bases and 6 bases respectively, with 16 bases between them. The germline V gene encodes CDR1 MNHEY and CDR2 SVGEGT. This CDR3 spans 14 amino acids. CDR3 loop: CASTDYPGIQPQHF. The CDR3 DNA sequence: TGTGCCAGCACCGATTATCCAGGGATTCAGCCCCAGCATTTT.

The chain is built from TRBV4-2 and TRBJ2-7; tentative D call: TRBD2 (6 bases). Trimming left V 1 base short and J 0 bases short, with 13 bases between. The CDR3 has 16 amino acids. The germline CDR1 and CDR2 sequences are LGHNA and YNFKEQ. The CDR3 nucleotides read TGTGCCAGCAGCCAAGGGATAGCGGAAAGCTCCTACGAGCAGTACTTC. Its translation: CASSQGIAESSYEQYF.

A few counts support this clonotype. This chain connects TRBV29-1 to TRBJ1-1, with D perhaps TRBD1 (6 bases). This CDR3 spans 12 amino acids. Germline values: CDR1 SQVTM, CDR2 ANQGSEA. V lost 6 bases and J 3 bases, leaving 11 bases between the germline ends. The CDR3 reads CSVARGDTEAFF. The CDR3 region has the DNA TGCAGCGTCGCGAGGGGGGACACTGAAGCTTTCTTT.

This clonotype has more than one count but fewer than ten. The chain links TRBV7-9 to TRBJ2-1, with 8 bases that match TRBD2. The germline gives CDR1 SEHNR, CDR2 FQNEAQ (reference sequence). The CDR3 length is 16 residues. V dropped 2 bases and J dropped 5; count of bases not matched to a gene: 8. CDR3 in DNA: TGTGCCAGCAGCTTAAAAGTCGGGGGGGCCGACAATGAGCAGTTCTTC. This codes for CASSLKVGGADNEQFF.

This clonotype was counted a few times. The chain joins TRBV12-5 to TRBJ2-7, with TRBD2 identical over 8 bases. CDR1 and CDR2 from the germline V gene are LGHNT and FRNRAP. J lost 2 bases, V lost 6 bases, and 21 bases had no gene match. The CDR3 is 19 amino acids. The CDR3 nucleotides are TGTGCTAGTGGCTCCGGGCGGATCGGAGTGCGGGGGGCGCCCTACGAGCAGTACTTC. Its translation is CASGSGRIGVRGAPYEQYF.

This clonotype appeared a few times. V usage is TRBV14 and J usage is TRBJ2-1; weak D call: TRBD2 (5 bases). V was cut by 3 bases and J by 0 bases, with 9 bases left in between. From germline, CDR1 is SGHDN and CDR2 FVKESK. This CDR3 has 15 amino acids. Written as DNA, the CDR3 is TGTGCCAGCAGCCACAGAGCGGACTCCTACAATGAGCAGTTCTTC. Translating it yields CASSHRADSYNEQFF.